Listed here is a single T cell receptor (beta chain). Some clones are missing from TCRdb's copy, which holds only in-frame ones; the method was immunoSEQ multiplex PCR. The table includes approximately 120,000 clones, 80% to 90% detected once. Per the germline V gene, CDR1 is ENHRY and CDR2 is SYGVKD. The CDR3 extends over 13 amino acids. With 4 bases removed from V and 0 bases from J, the gap between germline ends came to 4 bases. The data stem from a study of T cell responses to AZD1222 COVID-19 vaccine. The sequenced sample was peripheral blood, obtained 28 days after the second AZD1222 dose. This chain joins TRBV10-3 and TRBJ1-5; no definite D call. This TCR was recovered from an adult who received the AZD1222 COVID-19 vaccine. The CDR3 reads CAISVNSNQPQHF. The CDR3 DNA sequence: TGTGCCATCAGTGTGAATAGCAATCAGCCCCAGCATTTT.